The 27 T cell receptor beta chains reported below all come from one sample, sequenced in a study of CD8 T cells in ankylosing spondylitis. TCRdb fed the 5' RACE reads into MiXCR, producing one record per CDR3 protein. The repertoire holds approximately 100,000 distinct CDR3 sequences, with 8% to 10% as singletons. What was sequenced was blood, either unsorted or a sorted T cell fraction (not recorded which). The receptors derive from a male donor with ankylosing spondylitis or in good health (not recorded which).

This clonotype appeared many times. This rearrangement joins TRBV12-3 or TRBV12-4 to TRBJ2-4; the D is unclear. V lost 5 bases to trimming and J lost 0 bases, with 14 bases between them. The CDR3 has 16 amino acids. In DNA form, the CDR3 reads TGTGCCAGCAGTCCCGACATATTTTTAGCCAAAAACATTCAGTACTTC. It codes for CASSPDIFLAKNIQYF.

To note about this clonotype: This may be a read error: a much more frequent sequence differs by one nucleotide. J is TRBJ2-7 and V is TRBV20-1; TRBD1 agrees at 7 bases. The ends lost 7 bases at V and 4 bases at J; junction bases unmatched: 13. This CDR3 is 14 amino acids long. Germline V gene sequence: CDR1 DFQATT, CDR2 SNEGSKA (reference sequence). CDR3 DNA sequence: TGCAGTGTACGTGGGACAGAGCACTTATACGAGCAGTACTTC. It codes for CSVRGTEHLYEQYF.

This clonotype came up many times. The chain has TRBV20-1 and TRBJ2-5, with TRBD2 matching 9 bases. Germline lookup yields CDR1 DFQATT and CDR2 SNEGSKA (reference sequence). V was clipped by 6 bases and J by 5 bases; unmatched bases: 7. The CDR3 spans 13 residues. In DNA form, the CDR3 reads TGCAGTGCCTTAGCGGGAGTGGGGGAGACCCAGTACTTC. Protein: CSALAGVGETQYF.

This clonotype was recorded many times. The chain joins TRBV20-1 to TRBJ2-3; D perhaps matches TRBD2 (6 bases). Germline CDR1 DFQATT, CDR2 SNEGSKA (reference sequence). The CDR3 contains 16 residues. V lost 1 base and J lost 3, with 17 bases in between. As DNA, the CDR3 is TGCAGTGCTAGAGGGCTTCCTAGCGAGTTTACAGATACGCAGTATTTT. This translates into CSARGLPSEFTDTQYF.

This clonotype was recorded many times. The CDR3 reads CASSLVAGDYEQYF. For the CDR3, the DNA is TGCGCCAGCAGCTTAGTAGCGGGAGACTACGAGCAGTACTTC. The gene calls are TRBV5-1 and TRBJ2-7, with 9 bases that match TRBD2. Trimming cost V 2 bases and J 3 bases; bases outside gene matches: 3. Germline V CDR1 and CDR2: SGHRS, YFSETQ. This CDR3 has 14 residues.

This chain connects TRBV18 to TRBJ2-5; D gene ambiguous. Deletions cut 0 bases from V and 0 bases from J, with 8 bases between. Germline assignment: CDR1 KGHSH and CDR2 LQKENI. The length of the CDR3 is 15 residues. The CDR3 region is CASSPPSQNQETQYF. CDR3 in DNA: TGTGCCAGCTCACCACCGAGCCAAAACCAAGAGACCCAGTACTTC. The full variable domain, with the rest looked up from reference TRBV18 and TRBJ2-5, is NAGVMQNPRHLVRRRGQEARLRCSPMKGHSHVYWYRQLPEEGLKFMVYLQKENIIDESGMPKERFSAEFPKEGPSILRIQQVVRGDSAAYFCASSPPSQNQETQYFGPGTRLLVL.

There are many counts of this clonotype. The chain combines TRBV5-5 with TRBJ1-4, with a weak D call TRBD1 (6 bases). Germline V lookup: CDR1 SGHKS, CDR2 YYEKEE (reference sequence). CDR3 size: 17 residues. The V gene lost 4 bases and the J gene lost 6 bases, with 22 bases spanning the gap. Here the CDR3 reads CASSASGAPWLDEKLFF. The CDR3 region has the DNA TGTGCCAGCAGCGCGTCGGGGGCCCCGTGGTTAGATGAAAAACTGTTTTTT.

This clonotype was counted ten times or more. The CDR3 spells CSARTSGGETQYF. DNA for the CDR3: TGCAGTGCTAGGACTAGCGGGGGTGAGACCCAGTACTTC. The chain recombines TRBV20-1 with TRBJ2-5, with 12 bases lining up with TRBD2. Germline values: CDR1 DFQATT, CDR2 SNEGSKA (reference sequence). Trimming cost V 3 bases and J 5 bases; bases outside gene matches: 1. The CDR3 runs to 13 residues.

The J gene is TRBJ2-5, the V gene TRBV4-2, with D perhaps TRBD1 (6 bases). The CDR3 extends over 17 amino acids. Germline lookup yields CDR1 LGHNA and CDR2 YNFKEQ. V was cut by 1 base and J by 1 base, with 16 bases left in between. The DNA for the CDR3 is TGTGCCAGCAGCCAAGTTGGGCAGGGGCGGACCCAAGAGACCCAGTACTTC. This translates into CASSQVGQGRTQETQYF.

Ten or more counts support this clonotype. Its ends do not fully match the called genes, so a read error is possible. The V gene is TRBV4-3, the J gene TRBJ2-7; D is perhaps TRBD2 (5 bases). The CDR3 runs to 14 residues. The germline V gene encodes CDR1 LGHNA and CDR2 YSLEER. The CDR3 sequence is CVSSQVGEAHEQYF. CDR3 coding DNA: TGCGTCAGCAGCCAAGTCGGGGAAGCGCACGAGCAGTACTTC.

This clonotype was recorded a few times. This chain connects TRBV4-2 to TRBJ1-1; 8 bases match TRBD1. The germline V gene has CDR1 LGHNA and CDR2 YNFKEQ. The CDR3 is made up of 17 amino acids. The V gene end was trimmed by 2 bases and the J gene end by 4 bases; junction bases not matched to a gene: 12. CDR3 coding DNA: TGTGCCAGCAGCCAAAAATCAGGGGGCGTTAGGAGCACTGAAGCTTTCTTT. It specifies CASSQKSGGVRSTEAFF.

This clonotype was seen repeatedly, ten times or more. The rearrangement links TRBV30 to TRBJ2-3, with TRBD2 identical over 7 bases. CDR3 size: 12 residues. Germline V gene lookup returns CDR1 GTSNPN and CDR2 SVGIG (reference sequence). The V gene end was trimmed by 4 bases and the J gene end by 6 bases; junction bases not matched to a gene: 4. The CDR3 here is CAWTSGSDTQYF. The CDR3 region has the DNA TGTGCCTGGACTAGCGGTTCGGATACGCAGTATTTT.

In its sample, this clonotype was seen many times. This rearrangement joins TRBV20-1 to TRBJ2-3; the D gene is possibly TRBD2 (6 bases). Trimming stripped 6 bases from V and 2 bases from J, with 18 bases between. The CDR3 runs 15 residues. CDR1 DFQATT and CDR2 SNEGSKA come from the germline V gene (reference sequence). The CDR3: CSAEHHWRDTDTQYF. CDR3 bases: TGCAGTGCCGAACACCACTGGCGGGACACAGATACGCAGTATTTT.

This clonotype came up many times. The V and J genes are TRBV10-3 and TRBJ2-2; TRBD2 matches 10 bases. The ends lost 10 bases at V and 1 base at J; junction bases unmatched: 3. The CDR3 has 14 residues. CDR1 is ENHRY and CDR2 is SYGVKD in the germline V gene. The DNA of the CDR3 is TGTGCCAGCGGACTAGCGGAGAACACCGGGGAGCTGTTTTTT. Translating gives CASGLAENTGELFF.

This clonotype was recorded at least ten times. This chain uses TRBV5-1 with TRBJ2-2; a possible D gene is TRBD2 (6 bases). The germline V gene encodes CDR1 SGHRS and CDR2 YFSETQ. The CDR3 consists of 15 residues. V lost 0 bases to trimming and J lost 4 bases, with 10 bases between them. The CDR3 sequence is CASSLAGSPTGELFF. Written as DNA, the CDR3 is TGCGCCAGCAGCTTGGCCGGGAGTCCCACCGGGGAGCTGTTTTTT.

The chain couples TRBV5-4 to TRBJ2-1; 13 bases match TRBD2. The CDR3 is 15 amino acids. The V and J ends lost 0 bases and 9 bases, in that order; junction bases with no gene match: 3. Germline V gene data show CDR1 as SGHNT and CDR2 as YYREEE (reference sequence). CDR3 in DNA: TGTGCCAGCAGCTTGGGGACTAGCGGGAGAGGTGAGCAGTTCTTC. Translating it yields CASSLGTSGRGEQFF.

CDR3 protein: CASSFSWSEQYF. Here the CDR3 DNA reads TGTGCCAGCAGCTTCTCGTGGTCCGAGCAGTACTTC. This chain connects TRBV5-5 to TRBJ2-7; D call uncertain. V lost 2 bases and J lost 6, with 9 bases in between. CDR1 is SGHKS and CDR2 is YYEKEE in the germline V gene (reference sequence). CDR3 length equals 12 residues.

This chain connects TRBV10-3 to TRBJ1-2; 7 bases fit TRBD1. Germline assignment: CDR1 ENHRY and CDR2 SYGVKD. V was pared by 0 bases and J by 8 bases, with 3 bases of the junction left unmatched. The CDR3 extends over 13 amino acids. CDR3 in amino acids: CAISESTGIGYTF. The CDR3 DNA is TGTGCCATCAGTGAGTCGACAGGGATAGGCTACACCTTC.

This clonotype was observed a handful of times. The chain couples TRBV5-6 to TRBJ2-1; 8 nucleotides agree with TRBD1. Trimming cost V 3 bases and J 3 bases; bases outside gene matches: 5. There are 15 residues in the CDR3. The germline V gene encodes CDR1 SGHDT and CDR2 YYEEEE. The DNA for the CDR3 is TGTGCCAGCAGCTCCCAGGGGGCTAACTACAATGAGCAGTTCTTC. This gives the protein CASSSQGANYNEQFF.

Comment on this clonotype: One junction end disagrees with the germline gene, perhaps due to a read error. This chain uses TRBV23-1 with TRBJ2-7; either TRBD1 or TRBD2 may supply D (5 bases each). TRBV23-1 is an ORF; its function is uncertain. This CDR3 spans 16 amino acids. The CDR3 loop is CASRVQEVVFIYGQYF. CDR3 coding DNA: TGCGCCAGCAGGGTACAGGAGGTAGTCTTTATCTACGGGCAGTACTTC.

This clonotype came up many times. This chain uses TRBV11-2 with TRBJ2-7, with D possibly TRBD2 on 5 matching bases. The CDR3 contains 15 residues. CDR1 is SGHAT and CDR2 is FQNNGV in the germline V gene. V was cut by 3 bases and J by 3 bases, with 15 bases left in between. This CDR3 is CASSFGGTRGYEQYF. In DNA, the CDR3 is TGTGCCAGCAGCTTCGGTGGCACTCGGGGCTACGAGCAGTACTTC. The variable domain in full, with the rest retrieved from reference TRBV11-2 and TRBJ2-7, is EAGVAQSPRYKIIEKRQSVAFWCNPISGHATLYWYQQILGQGPKLLIQFQNNGVVDDSQLPKDRFSAERLKGVDSTLKIQPAKLEDSAVYLCASSFGGTRGYEQYFGPGTRLTVT.

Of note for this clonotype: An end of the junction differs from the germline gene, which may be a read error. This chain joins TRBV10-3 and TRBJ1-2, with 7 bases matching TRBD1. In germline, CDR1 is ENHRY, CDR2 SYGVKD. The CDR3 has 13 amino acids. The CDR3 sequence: CTITRQGSYGYTF. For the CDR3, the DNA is TGTACCATCACGAGACAGGGTAGCTATGGCTACACCTTC.

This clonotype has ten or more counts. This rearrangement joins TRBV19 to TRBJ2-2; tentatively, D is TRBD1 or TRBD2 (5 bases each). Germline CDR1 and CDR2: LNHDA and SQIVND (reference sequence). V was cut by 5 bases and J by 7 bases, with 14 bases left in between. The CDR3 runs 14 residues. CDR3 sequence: CASSRDGRFGELFF. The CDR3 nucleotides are TGTGCCAGTAGTCGGGACGGGCGATTCGGGGAGCTGTTTTTT.

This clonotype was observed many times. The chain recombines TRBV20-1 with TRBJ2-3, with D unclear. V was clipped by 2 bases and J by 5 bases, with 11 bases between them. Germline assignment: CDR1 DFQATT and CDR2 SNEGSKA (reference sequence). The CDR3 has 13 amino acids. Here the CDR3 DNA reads TGCAGTGCTAGAATGGCAGCAGAAGATACGCAGTATTTT. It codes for CSARMAAEDTQYF.

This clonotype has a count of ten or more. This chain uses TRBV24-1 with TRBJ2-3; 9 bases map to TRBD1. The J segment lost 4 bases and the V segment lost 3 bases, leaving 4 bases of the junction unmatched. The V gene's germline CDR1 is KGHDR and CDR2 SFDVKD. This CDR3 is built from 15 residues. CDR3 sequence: CATSDPGQGADTQYF. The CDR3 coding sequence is TGTGCCACCAGTGATCCGGGACAGGGCGCAGATACGCAGTATTTT.

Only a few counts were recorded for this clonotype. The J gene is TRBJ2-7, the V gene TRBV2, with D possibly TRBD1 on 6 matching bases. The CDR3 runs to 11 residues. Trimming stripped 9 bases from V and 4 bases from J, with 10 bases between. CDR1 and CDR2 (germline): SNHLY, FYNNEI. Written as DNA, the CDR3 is TGTGCCAGTGGGGGCTCGTACGAGCAGTACTTC. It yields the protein CASGGSYEQYF. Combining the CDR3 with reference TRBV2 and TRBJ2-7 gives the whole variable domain EPEVTQTPSHQVTQMGQEVILRCVPISNHLYFYWYRQILGQKVEFLVSFYNNEISEKSEIFDDQFSVERPDGSNFTLKIRSTKLEDSAMYFCASGGSYEQYFGPGTRLTVT.

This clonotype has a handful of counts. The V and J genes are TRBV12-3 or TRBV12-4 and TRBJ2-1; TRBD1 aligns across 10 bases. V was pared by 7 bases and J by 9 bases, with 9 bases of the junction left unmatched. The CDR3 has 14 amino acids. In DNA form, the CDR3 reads TGTGCCAGCACACGACAGGGGGCTAGCAGTGAGCAGTTCTTC. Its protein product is CASTRQGASSEQFF.